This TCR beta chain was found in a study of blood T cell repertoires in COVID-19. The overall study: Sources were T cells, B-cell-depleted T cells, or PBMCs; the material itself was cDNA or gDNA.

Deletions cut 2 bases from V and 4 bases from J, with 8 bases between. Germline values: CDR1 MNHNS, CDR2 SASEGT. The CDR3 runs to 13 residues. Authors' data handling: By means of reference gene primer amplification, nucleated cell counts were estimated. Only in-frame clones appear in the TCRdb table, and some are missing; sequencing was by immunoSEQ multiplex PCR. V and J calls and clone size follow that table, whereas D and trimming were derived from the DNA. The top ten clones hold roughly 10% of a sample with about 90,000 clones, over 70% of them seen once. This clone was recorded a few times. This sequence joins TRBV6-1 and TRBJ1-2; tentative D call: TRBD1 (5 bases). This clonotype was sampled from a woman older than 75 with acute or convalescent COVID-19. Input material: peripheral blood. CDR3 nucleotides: TGTGCCAGCAGTGAACAGGGAACCTATGGCTACACCTTC. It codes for CASSEQGTYGYTF.